Included here is one T cell receptor beta chain sequence, with context. What it binds is unknown. After removal of 2 bases from V and 0 bases from J, the junction contained 1 base not matched to a gene. The CDR3 totals 15 residues. Germline lookup yields CDR1 SGHTS and CDR2 YDEGEE. This record comes from a study of cytomegalovirus exposure and HLA in healthy donors. Findings and caveats of the study: A cluster of highly shared sequence variants was likely a sequencing artifact. As confirmed in vitro, three CMV-associated chains were specific for CMV antigens. Compared with the roughly 700-donor mean, an Asian-associated ancestry cluster reportedly had fewer N-insertions, according to a later analysis. Later analysis suggested links between common viral pathogens and several top significant clusters.

60 Vbeta and 13 Jbeta primers were used in PCR. The table came from immunoSEQ multiplex PCR; TCRdb's copy has only in-frame clones and leaves some out. The sample records about 120,000 clones, 70% to 85% being singletons. The TCR comes from a man aged 18 to 29 in good health and CMV-seropositive. Sequencing was carried out using PBMCs. V usage is TRBV5-8 and J usage is TRBJ2-2, with 7 bases lining up with TRBD1. CDR3 region: CASSLGTANTGELFF. For the CDR3, the DNA is TGTGCCAGCAGCTTAGGGACAGCGAACACCGGGGAGCTGTTTTTT.